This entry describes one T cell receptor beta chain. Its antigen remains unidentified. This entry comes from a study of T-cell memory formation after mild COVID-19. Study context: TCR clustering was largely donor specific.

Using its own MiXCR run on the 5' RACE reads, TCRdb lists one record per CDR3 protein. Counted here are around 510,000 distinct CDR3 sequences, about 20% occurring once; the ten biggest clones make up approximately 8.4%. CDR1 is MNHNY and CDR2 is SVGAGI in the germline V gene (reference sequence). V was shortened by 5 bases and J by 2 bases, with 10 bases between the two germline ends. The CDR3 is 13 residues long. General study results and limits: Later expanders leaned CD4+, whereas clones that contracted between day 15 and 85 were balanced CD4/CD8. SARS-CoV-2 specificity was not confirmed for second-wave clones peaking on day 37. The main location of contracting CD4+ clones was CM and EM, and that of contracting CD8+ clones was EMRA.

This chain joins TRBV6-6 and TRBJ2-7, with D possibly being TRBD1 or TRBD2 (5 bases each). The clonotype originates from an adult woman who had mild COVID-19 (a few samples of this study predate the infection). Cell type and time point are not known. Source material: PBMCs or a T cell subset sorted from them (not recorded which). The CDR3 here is CASSQGRPYEQYF. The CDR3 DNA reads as TGTGCCAGCAGTCAGGGACGGCCCTACGAGCAGTACTTC.